The 2 T cell receptor beta chains below were found in one sample sequenced in a study of neurological immune-mediated disorders. Using its own MiXCR run on the 5' RACE reads, TCRdb lists one record per CDR3 protein. The repertoire consists of approximately 70,000 distinct CDR3 sequences, with almost 4% occurring once and the leading ten covering 1% to 1.5%. Sequenced input: PBMCs. The receptor source for this set is a man aged 30 to 45 with multiple sclerosis.

This clonotype was counted many times. The chain has TRBV5-1 and TRBJ1-2, with D possibly being TRBD1 (5 bases). CDR1 and CDR2 from the germline V gene are SGHRS and YFSETQ. The V and J ends lost 0 bases and 8 bases respectively, with 14 bases between them. The CDR3 is 14 residues long. CDR3 DNA: TGCGCCAGCAGCTTGGATCCGGACACCCGAGGCTACACCTTC. This codes for CASSLDPDTRGYTF.

Ten or more counts support this clonotype. The chain employs TRBV27 and TRBJ2-1, with 7 bases matching TRBD2. Germline V lookup: CDR1 MNHEY, CDR2 SMNVEV (reference sequence). The CDR3 contains 15 residues. Trimming took 2 bases from V and 5 from J; bases not matched to a gene: 6. In nucleotides, the CDR3 is TGTGCCAGCAGTTTAGTACGGGGGGTCGACAATGAGCAGTTCTTC. Translating gives CASSLVRGVDNEQFF.